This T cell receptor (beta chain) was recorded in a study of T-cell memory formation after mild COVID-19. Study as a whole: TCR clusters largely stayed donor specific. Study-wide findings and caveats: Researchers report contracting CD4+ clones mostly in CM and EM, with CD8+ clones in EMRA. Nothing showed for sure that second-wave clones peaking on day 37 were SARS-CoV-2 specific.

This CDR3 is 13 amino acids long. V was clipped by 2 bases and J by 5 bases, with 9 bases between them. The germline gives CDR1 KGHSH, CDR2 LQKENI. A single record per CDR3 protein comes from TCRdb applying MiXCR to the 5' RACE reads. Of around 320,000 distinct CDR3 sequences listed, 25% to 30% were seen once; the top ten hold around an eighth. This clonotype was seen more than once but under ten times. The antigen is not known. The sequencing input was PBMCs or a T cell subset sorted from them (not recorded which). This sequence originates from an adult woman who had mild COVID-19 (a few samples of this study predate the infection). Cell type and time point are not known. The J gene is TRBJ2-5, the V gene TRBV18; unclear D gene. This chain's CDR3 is CASSPGKVETQYF. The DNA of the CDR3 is TGTGCCAGCTCACCAGGGAAGGTGGAGACCCAGTACTTC.